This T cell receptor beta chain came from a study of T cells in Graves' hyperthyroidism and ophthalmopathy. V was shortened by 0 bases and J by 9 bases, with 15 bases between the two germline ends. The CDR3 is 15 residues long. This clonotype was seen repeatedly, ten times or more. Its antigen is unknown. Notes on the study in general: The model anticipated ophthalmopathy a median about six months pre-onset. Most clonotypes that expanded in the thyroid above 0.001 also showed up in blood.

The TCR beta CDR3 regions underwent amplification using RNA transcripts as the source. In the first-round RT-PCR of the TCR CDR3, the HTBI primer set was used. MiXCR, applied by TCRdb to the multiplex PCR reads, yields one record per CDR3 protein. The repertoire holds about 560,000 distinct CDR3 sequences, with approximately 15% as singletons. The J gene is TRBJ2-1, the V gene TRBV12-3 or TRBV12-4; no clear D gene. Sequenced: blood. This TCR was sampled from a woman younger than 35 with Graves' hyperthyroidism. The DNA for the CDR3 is TGTGCCAGCAGTTTAGCGCCACTCGGCAATGGTGAGCAGTTCTTC. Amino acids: CASSLAPLGNGEQFF.